Shown below are 2 T cell receptor beta chains from a single sample sequenced in a study of tumor-infiltrating lymphocytes in primary liver carcinoma (dated by TCRdb to 2015 to 2018). Total RNA and DNA were co-extracted from about 19-30 mg of bulk tissue with the AllPrep DNA/RNA mini kit, without cell sorting. TCRdb shows the sequencer as Illumina HiSeq 2500. Starting from about 500 ng total RNA, TCRbeta-specific cDNA was produced by reverse transcription with a constant-region primer and ProtoScript II reverse transcriptase. Construction of the TCRbeta libraries relied on three nested rounds of multiplex PCR, following a slightly modified ARM-PCR procedure. The first two PCR rounds used multiplex TRBV1-TRBV30 forward primers with a Cbeta reverse primer, each for approximately 11 cycles. The public reads were run again by TCRdb, first through fastp at Q25 and then through MiXCR, and only productive beta chains were kept. Rows with a matching CDR3 protein are joined into one entry that keeps the most common DNA and genes. This sample has about 78,000 distinct CDR3 sequences in its table, and 71% of those were observed once. Clones ranked in the top ten supply roughly an eighth of the sample.

The sequencing input was liver tumor tissue from sampling region 4. The sample's cell subset or site label, in plain terms: tumor region T4, right-lateral pole. Receptor source: a woman aged 55-70 years with primary liver carcinoma and hepatitis B virus infection.

Notes on this clonotype: A junction end diverges from the germline sequence, so it may reflect a read error. This chain uses TRBV11-2 with TRBJ1-3; TRBD1 might be the D (6 bases). CDR1 is SGHAT and CDR2 is FQNNGV in the germline V gene. This CDR3 region has 19 residues. The CDR3 sequence: CANSPRPVRGAYSGNTIYF. The CDR3 bases are TGTGCCAACAGCCCACGCCCGGTCAGGGGAGCGTACTCTGGAAACACCATATATTTT.

This clonotype showed up just once. A read error may produce the germline difference seen at one junction end. The gene calls are TRBV20-1 and TRBJ2-1; D tentatively reads TRBD1 or TRBD2 (5 bases each). Germline V CDR1 and CDR2: DFQATT, SNEGSKA (reference sequence). The CDR3 totals 15 residues. The CDR3 DNA is TGCAATGCTAAGAACGGGATCGACAGCTACAATGAGCAGTTCTTC. Encoded protein: CNAKNGIDSYNEQFF.